These T cell receptor beta chains were read from a single sample in a study of blood T cell repertoires in COVID-19. Sequenced by immunoSEQ multiplex PCR; TCRdb stores in-frame clones only, minus some. Of under 130,000 clones in the sample, around 90% are singletons; the top ten hold about 3.5%. Material: peripheral blood. The receptors shown here come from a woman between 55 and 75 years old with acute or convalescent COVID-19. CDR3s include the opening cysteine and the closing phenylalanine or tryptophan. The D gene is left open where the match is weak.

D,V,J,DNA,CDR3
TRBD2,TRBV2,TRBJ2-1,TGTGCCAGCAGCGGGACTAGATCCGTCCAAGAGCAGTTCTTC,CASSGTRSVQEQFF
TRBD1,TRBV30,TRBJ2-3,TGTGCCTGGGAGACAGGGGGGGCAGATACGCAGTATTTT,CAWETGGADTQYF
.,TRBV11-2,TRBJ2-7,TGTGCCAGCAGCTTAGATGGCAGGGGGGTCTCCTACGAGCAGTACTTC,CASSLDGRGVSYEQYF
TRBD2,TRBV7-6,TRBJ2-1,TGTGCCAGCAGCTTAGAACTAGCGGGGTACAATGAGCAGTTCTTC,CASSLELAGYNEQFF
TRBD1,TRBV7-9,TRBJ1-2,TGTGCCAGCAGCTTAGAGACAGGGCTTGGGGGCTACACCTTC,CASSLETGLGGYTF
TRBD1,TRBV5-1,TRBJ1-1,TGCGCCAGCAGCTCCCCGGGACAGGGAGCGGGTGCTTTCTTT,CASSSPGQGAGAFF
TRBD1,TRBV18,TRBJ1-3,TGTGCCAGCTCAGAGACAGGGGGATTCTCTGGAAACACCATATATTTT,CASSETGGFSGNTIYF
.,TRBV28,TRBJ1-5,TGTGCCAGCAGTTTGCAGGGATATTATCAGCCCCAGCATTTT,CASSLQGYYQPQHF
TRBD1,TRBV28,TRBJ2-1,TGTGCCAGCAGTCGATCCGGGACAGGGGTAGGCCATGAGCAGTTCTTC,CASSRSGTGVGHEQFF
TRBD2,TRBV28,TRBJ2-1,TGTGCCAGCAGTCTAGCGGGAGGTCATGAGCAGTTCTTC,CASSLAGGHEQFF
.,TRBV11-1,TRBJ2-2,TGTGCCAGCAGCCCAGCCAGCGGGAACACCGGGGAGCTGTTTTTT,CASSPASGNTGELFF
.,TRBV5-1,TRBJ1-1,TGCGCCAGCAGAGGGGAAACTGAAGCTTTCTTT,CASRGETEAFF
TRBD1,TRBV27,TRBJ1-4,TGTGCCAGCAGTCGGACAGGGGGAGAAAAACTGTTTTTT,CASSRTGGEKLFF
TRBD2,TRBV7-9,TRBJ2-3,TGTGCCAGCAGCTTAGGGGTAGCGGGAGATGCAGCAGATACGCAGTATTTT,CASSLGVAGDAADTQYF
.,TRBV11-2,TRBJ1-1,TGTGCCAGCAGCTCGGGGGTGAAGAACACTGAAGCTTTCTTT,CASSSGVKNTEAFF
TRBD2,TRBV13,TRBJ2-2,TGTGCCAGCAGCTCGGCGGGTAGCGGGGCCTCGAACACCGGGGAGCTGTTTTTT,CASSSAGSGASNTGELFF